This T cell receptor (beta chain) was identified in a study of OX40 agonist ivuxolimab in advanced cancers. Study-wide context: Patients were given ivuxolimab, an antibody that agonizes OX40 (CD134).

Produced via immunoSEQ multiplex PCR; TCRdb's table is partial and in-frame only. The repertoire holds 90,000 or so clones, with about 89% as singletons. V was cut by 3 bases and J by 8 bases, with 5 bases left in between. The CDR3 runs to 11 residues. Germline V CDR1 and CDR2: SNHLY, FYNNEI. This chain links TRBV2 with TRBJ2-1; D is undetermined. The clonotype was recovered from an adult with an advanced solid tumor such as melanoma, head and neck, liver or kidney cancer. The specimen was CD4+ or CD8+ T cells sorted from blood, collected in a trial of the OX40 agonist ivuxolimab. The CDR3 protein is CASSDWHEQFF. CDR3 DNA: TGTGCCAGCAGTGACTGGCATGAGCAGTTCTTC.